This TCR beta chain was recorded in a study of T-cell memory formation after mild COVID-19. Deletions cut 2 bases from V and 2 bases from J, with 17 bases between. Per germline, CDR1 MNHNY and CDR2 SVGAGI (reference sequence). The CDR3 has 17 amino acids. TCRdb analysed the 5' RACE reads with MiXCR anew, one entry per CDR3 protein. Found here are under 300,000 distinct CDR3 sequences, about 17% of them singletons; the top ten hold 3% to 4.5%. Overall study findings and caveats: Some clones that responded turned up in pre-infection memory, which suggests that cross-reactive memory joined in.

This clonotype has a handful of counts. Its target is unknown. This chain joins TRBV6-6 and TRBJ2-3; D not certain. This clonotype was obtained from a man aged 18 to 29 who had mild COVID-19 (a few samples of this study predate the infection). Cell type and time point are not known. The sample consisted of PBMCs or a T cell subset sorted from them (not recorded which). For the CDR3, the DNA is TGTGCCAGCAGTTACGCCCTTCGAGGTCTTAACACAGATACGCAGTATTTT. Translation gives CASSYALRGLNTDTQYF.